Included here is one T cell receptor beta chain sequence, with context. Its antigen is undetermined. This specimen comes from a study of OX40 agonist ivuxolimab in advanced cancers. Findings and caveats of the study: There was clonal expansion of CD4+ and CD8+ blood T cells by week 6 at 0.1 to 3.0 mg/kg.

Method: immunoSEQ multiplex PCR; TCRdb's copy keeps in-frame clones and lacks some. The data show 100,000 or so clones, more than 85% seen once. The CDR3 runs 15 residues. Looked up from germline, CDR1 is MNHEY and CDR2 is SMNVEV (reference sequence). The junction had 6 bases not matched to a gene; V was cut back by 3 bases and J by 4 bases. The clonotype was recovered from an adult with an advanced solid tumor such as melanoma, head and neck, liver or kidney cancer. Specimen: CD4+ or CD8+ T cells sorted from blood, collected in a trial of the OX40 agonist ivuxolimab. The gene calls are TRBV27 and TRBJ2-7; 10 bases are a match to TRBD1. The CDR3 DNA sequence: TGTGCCAGCAGTTTCCCGGGACAGGGGATTTACGAGCAGTACTTC. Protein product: CASSFPGQGIYEQYF.